This T cell receptor beta chain was sequenced during a study of Ad26.COV2.S vaccination and SARS-CoV-2 variants. The CDR3 runs to 14 residues. V lost 0 bases and J 6 bases, leaving 11 bases between the germline ends. From germline, CDR1 is LGHNA and CDR2 YSLEER. Only in-frame clones appear in the TCRdb table, and some are missing; sequencing was by immunoSEQ multiplex PCR. In the table there are about 350,000 clones, roughly 94% of which are singletons. The chain carries TRBV4-3 and TRBJ1-2, with D unclear. The sequencing here drew on peripheral blood, taken after recovery from COVID-19. This TCR was recovered from a human donor who had recovered from COVID-19. DNA for the CDR3: TGCGCCAGCAGCCAAGATCACAACTACGATGGCTACACCTTC. Translation gives CASSQDHNYDGYTF.